This entry describes one TCR beta chain. Germline is not matched at one junction end, which may reflect a read error. Profiled with immunoSEQ multiplex PCR; TCRdb holds only in-frame clones, not every one. The data contain 140,000 or so clones, around 77% of them singletons. The sample originates from a study of blood T cell repertoires in COVID-19. Study as a whole: Sources were T cells, B-cell-depleted T cells, or PBMCs; the material itself was cDNA or gDNA.

The germline V gene encodes CDR1 SGDLS and CDR2 YYNGEE. CDR3 length: 18 amino acids. Sequenced sample: peripheral blood. This receptor was obtained from a man in his fifties with active or convalescent COVID-19. This chain uses TRBV9 with TRBJ2-3, with TRBD2 matching over 10 bases. Written as DNA, the CDR3 is TGTGCCAGCAGCGGCAATAGCGGGAGGTTTTCTAGCACAGATATGCAGTATTTT. The encoded protein is CASSGNSGRFSSTDMQYF.